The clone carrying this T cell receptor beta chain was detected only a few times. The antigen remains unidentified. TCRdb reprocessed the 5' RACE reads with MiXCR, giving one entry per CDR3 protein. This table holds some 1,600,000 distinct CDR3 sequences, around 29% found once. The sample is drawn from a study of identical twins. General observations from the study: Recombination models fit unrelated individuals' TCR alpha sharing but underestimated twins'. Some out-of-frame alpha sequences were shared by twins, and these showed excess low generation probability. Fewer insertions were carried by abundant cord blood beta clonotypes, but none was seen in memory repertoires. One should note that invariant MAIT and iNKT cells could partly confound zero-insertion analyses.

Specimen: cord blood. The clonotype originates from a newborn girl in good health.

In nucleotides, the CDR3 is TGTGCCAGCAGCTTATACAAGGTGTACTCCTACAATGAGCAGTTCTTC. This translates into CASSLYKVYSYNEQFF. This rearrangement joins TRBV7-8 to TRBJ2-1; D gene ambiguous. Per the germline V gene, CDR1 is SGHVS and CDR2 is FQNEAQ. V was cut by 2 bases and J by 0 bases, with 11 bases left in between. The CDR3 length is 16 residues.